This is a list of T cell receptor beta chains from one sample in a study of T cells expressing NK-cell markers. TCRdb reprocessed the 5' RACE reads, with one entry per CDR3 protein and no DNA. The sample totals 150,000 to 180,000 distinct CDR3 sequences. Source material: blood T cells: a sorted CD56 or NKG2C T cell subset, CD4+ or CD8+ T cells, or bulk PBMC T cells (not recorded which). These receptors originate from a woman between 45 and 65 years old in good health. CDR3s include the opening cysteine and the closing phenylalanine or tryptophan. Each record gives: J gene, V gene, CDR3 protein.

j_gene: TRBJ2-7; v_gene: TRBV6-4; CDR3aa: CASSEGAGSSYEQYF
j_gene: TRBJ2-1; v_gene: TRBV5-6; CDR3aa: CASSLLRRQFF
j_gene: TRBJ2-1; v_gene: TRBV5-5; CDR3aa: CASRRGTSGSIDEQFF
j_gene: TRBJ2-7; v_gene: TRBV19; CDR3aa: CASRPSDIYEQYF
j_gene: TRBJ2-1; v_gene: TRBV7-6; CDR3aa: CASSLGAGVGTGDEQFF
j_gene: TRBJ2-3; v_gene: TRBV12-3/TRBV12-4; CDR3aa: CASREGTSGRANTQYF
j_gene: TRBJ2-2; v_gene: TRBV4-1; CDR3aa: CASSQTSGTSDWELFF
j_gene: TRBJ2-2; v_gene: TRBV20-1; CDR3aa: CSARGDTSTGELFF
j_gene: TRBJ2-1; v_gene: TRBV2; CDR3aa: CASTGLAAYNEQFF
j_gene: TRBJ2-7; v_gene: TRBV9; CDR3aa: CASSVVASGLDEQYF
j_gene: TRBJ2-5; v_gene: TRBV7-7; CDR3aa: CASSLEAAQETQYF